This T cell receptor beta chain was obtained from a study of T-cell reconstitution after alpha-beta-depleted transplantation in children. Findings of the study overall: In patients about two months after transplant, alpha-beta T cells reportedly arose from several hundred expanded graft clones. It was newly produced T cells that mostly accounted for T-cell counts and diversity one year after transplant. High day-60 TCRbeta diversity in some patients came from surviving recipient T cells and thymic progenitors.

A library of TCRbeta sequences, prepared with unique molecular identifiers, was generated. TCRdb reanalysed the PCR reads using MiXCR and keeps one entry per CDR3 protein. The top ten clones hold just under 30% of a sample with about 420,000 distinct CDR3 sequences, 15% to 20% of them seen once. Concerning this clonotype: Antigen: not known. Likely a read error: the CDR3 ends without its conserved phenylalanine or tryptophan.

The CDR3 loop spans 14 amino acids. Germline lookup yields CDR1 SGHRS and CDR2 YFSETQ. Trimming shortened V by 4 bases and J by 7 bases, and 14 bases separated the two germline ends. Sequenced material: PBMCs, mostly from graft donor cells, taken 360 days after TCRalphabeta/CD19-depleted stem cell transplant. This chain links TRBV5-1 with TRBJ2-2; D remains ambiguous. The TCR sequence derives from a boy under two years old who had a stem cell transplant for Wiskott-Aldrich syndrome, so the T cells may come from the graft donor. Here the CDR3 reads CASSPPGFDGELFY. Written as DNA, the CDR3 is TGCGCCAGCAGCCCCCCTGGCTTTGACGGGGAGCTGTTTTAT.